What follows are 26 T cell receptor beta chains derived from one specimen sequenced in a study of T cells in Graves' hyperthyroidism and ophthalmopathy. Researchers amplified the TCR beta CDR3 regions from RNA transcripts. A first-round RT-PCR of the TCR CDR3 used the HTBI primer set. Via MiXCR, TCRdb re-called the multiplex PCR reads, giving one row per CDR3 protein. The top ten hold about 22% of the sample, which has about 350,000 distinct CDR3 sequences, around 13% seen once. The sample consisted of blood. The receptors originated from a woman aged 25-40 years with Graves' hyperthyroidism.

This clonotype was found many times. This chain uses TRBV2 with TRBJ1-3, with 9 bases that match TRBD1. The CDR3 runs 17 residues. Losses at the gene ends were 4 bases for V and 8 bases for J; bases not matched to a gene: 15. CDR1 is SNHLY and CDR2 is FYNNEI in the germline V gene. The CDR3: CASSAPTGTGNLDTIYF. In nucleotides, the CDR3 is TGTGCCAGCAGTGCCCCGACCGGGACAGGGAATCTGGACACCATATATTTT.

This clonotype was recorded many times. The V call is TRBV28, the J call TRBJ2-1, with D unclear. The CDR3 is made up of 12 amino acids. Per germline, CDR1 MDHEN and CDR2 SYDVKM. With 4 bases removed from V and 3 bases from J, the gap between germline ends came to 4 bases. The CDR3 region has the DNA TGTGCCAGCAGTTGGGACTACAATGAGCAGTTCTTC. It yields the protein CASSWDYNEQFF. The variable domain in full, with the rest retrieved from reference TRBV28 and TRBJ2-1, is DVKVTQSSRYLVKRTGEKVFLECVQDMDHENMFWYRQDPGLGLRLIYFSYDVKMKEKGDIPEGYSVSREKKERFSLILESASTNQTSMYLCASSWDYNEQFFGPGTRLTVL.

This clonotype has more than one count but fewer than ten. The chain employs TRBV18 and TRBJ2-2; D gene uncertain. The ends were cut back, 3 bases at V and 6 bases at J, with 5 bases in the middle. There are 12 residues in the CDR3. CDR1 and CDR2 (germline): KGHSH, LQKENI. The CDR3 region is CASSPSSGELFF. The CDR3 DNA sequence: TGTGCCAGCTCACCTAGTTCCGGGGAGCTGTTTTTT.

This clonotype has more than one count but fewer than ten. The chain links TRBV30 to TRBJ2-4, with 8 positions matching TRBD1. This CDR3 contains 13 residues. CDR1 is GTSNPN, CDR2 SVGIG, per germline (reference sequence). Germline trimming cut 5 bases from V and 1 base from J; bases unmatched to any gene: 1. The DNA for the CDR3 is TGTGCCTGGGACAGGGGCGCCAAAAACATTCAGTACTTC. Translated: CAWDRGAKNIQYF.

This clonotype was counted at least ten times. CDR3 in DNA: TGTGCCAGCAGTTCCAGTAGAGGAAAGACCCAGTACTTC. Encoded protein: CASSSSRGKTQYF. The rearrangement uses TRBV6-1 and TRBJ2-5, with D uncertain. The germline V gene encodes CDR1 MNHNS and CDR2 SASEGT. The CDR3 is 13 amino acids. With 5 bases removed from V and 6 bases from J, the gap between germline ends came to 13 bases.

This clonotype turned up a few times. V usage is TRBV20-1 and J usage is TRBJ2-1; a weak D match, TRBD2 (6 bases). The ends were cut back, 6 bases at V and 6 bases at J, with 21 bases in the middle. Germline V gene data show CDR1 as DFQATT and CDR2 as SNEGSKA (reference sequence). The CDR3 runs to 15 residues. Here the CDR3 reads CSAETGGTGPNEQFF. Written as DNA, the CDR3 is TGCAGTGCAGAGACGGGCGGGACGGGGCCCAATGAGCAGTTCTTC.

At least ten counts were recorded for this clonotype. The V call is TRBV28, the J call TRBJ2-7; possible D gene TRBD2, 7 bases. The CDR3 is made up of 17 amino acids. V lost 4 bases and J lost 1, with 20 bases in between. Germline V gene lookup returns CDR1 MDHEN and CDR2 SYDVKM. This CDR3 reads CASSSYDSGGLSYEQYF. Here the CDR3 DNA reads TGTGCCAGCAGTTCTTACGACTCGGGGGGCCTTTCCTACGAGCAGTACTTC.

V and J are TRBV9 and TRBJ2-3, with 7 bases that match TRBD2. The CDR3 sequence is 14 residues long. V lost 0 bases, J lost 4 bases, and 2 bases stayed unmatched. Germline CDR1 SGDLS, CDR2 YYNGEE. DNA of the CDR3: TGTGCCAGCAGCGTAGAAACTAGCGCAGATACGCAGTATTTT. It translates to CASSVETSADTQYF.

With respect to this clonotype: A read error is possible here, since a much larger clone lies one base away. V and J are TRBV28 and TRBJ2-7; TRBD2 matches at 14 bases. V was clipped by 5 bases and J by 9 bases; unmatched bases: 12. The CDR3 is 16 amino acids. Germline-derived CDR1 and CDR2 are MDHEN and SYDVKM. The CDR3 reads CASSPGTSGRKDGQYF. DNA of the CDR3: TGTGCCAGCAGTCCCGGGACTAGCGGGAGAAAAGACGGGCAGTACTTC.

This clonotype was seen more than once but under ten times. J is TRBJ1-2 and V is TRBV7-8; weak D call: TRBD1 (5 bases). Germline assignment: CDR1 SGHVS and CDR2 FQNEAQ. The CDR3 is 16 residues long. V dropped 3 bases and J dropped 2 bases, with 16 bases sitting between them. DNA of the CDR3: TGTGCCAGCAGCTTTGGGACTCCCCCCCTCAACTATGGCTACACCTTC. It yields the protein CASSFGTPPLNYGYTF.

CDR3 amino acids: CASSTRLVGWDEQFF. The CDR3 DNA reads as TGTGCCAGCAGCACCCGACTAGTGGGGTGGGATGAGCAGTTCTTC. The chain is built from TRBV9 and TRBJ2-1, with TRBD2 as a possible D gene (6 bases). This CDR3 region has 15 residues. The germline gives CDR1 SGDLS, CDR2 YYNGEE. The ends were cut back, 4 bases at V and 8 bases at J, with 19 bases in the middle.

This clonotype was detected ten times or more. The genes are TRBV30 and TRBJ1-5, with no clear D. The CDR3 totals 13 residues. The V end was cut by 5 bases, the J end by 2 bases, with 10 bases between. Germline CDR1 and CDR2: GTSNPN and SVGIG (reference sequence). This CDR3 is CAWSNRGNQPQHF. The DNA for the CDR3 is TGTGCCTGGTCCAATAGGGGCAATCAGCCCCAGCATTTT.

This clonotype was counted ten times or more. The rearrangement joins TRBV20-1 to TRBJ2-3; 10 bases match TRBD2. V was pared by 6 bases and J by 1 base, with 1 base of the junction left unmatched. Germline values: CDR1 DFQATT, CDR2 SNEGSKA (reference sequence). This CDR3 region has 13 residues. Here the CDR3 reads CSAGLAGTDTQYF. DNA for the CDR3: TGCAGTGCCGGACTAGCGGGCACAGATACGCAGTATTTT.

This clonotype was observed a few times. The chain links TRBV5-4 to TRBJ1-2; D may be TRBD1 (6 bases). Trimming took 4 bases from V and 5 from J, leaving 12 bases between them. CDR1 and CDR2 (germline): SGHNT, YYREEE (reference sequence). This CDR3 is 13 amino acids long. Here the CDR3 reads CASSEGGQYGYTF. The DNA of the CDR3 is TGTGCCAGCAGCGAAGGGGGTCAGTATGGCTACACCTTC.

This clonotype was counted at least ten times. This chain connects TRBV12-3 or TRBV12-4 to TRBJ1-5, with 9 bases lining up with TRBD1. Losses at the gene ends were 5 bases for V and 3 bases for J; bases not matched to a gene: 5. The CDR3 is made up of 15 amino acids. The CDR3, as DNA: TGTGCCAGCAGTCCGAGGACAGGGGTCAATCAGCCCCAGCATTTT. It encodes CASSPRTGVNQPQHF.

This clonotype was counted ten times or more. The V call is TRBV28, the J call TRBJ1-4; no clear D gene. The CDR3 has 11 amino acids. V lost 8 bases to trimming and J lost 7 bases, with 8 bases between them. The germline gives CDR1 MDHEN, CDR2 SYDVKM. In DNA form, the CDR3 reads TGTGCCAGCGCAGCCGGTGAAAAACTGTTTTTT. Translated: CASAAGEKLFF.

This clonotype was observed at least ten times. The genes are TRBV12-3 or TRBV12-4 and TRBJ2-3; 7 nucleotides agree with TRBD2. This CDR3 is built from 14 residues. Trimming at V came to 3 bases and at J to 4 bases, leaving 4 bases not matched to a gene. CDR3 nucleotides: TGTGCCAGCAGTTTTGGGGGAGGGGCAGATACGCAGTATTTT. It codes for CASSFGGGADTQYF.

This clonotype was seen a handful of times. The CDR3 DNA follows: TGTGCCAGCAGCGACGCTAGCGGAATTACAGATACGCAGTATTTT. As protein: CASSDASGITDTQYF. V is TRBV7-9 and J is TRBJ2-3; 7 nucleotides match TRBD2. Germline loops: CDR1 SEHNR, CDR2 FQNEAQ (reference sequence). The CDR3 runs to 15 residues. V lost 5 bases and J lost 3; bases outside the gene matches: 8.

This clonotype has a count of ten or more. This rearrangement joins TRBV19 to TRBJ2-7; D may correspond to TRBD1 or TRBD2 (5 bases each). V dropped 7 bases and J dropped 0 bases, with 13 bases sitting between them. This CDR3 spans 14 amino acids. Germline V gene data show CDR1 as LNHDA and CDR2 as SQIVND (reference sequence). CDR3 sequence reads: CASMGTGSSYEQYF. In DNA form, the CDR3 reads TGTGCCAGTATGGGGACGGGGAGCTCCTACGAGCAGTACTTC.

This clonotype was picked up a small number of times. CDR3 sequence reads: CAWSVGLEKLFF. CDR3 DNA sequence: TGTGCCTGGAGTGTAGGGCTAGAAAAACTGTTTTTT. J is TRBJ1-4 and V is TRBV30; D is ambiguous. This CDR3 has 12 residues. Germline lookup yields CDR1 GTSNPN and CDR2 SVGIG (reference sequence). V was pared by 0 bases and J by 8 bases, with 7 bases between.

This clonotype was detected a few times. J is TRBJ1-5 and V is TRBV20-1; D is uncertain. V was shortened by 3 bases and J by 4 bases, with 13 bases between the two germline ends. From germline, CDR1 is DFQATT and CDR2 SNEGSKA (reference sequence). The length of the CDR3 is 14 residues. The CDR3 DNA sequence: TGCAGTGCTAGGGGCGGTCTCGCAAATCAGCCCCAGCATTTT. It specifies CSARGGLANQPQHF.

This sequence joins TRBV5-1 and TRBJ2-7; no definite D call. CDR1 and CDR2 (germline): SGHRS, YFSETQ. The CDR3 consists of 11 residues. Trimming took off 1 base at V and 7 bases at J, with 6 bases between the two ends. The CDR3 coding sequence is TGCGCCAGCAGCTTGAATCGGGAGCAGTACTTC. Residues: CASSLNREQYF.

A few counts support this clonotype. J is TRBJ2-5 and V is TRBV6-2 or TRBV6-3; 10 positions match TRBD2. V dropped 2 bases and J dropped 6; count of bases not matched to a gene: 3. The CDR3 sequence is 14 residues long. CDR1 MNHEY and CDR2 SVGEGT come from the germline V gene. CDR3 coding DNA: TGTGCCAGCAGTTACAGCGGGAGGGCTCAGACCCAGTACTTC. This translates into CASSYSGRAQTQYF.

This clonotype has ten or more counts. CDR3 in amino acids: CASSLGGAMNQPQHF. In DNA, the CDR3 is TGTGCCAGCAGTTTAGGGGGGGCTATGAATCAGCCCCAGCATTTT. The chain recombines TRBV28 with TRBJ1-5; D possibly corresponds to TRBD1 (6 bases). This CDR3 spans 15 amino acids. The V gene lost 2 bases and the J gene lost 4 bases, with 12 bases spanning the gap. Germline assignment: CDR1 MDHEN and CDR2 SYDVKM. Filled out from reference TRBV28 and TRBJ1-5, the complete variable domain reads DVKVTQSSRYLVKRTGEKVFLECVQDMDHENMFWYRQDPGLGLRLIYFSYDVKMKEKGDIPEGYSVSREKKERFSLILESASTNQTSMYLCASSLGGAMNQPQHFGDGTRLSIL.

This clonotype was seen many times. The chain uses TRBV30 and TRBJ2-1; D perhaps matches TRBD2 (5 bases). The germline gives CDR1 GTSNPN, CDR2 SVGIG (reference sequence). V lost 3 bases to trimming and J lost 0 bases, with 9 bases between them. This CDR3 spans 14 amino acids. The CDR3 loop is CAWSPGSSYNEQFF. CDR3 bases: TGTGCCTGGAGCCCGGGAAGCTCCTACAATGAGCAGTTCTTC.

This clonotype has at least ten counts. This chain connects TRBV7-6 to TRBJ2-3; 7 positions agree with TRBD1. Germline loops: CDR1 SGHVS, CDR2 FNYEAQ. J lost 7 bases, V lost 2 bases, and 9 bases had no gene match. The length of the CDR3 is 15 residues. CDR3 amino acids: CASSLRGHSLNTQYF. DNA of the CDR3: TGTGCCAGCAGCTTAAGGGGGCATTCGCTTAATACGCAGTATTTT.